This T cell receptor beta chain was observed in a study of cytomegalovirus exposure and HLA in healthy donors. Study details: The Caucasian-associated ancestry cluster contained about four fifths of the 300 to 400 genotyped donors.

Regarding the study as a whole: The number of N-insertions in an Asian-associated ancestry cluster was reportedly below the 666-donor mean in a later analysis.

CDR1 and CDR2 (germline): MNHEY, SMNVEV (reference sequence). V was trimmed by 4 bases and J by 7 bases, leaving 11 bases between them. This CDR3 comprises 14 residues. Researchers ran the PCR with 60 Vbeta and 13 Jbeta primers. Sequencing was performed with immunoSEQ multiplex PCR; in TCRdb, only in-frame clones are kept and a portion is missing. The sample lists over 150,000 clones, more than 75% seen once, with around 5.6% in the top ten. Details on this clone: Its cognate antigen is unknown.

Material: PBMCs. This clonotype was obtained from a middle-aged woman in good health and CMV-seropositive. The chain is built from TRBV27 and TRBJ1-6, with a possible D match to TRBD1 (5 bases). The DNA of the CDR3 is TGTGCCAGCAGTTCGCTTGGGGCCAATTCACCCCTCCACTTT. The encoded protein is CASSSLGANSPLHF.